The 17 T cell receptor beta chains listed next were all sequenced from one sample in a study of identifying expanded T cells in peripheral blood (dated by TCRdb to the late 2010s). The protocol used for the library was the immunoSEQ multiplex PCR assay. Not all clones reach the TCRdb copy of this immuneACCESS table, which keeps in-frame sequences only. Checked studies attribute under half of the gap to unresolved V genes and leave the rest unexplained. The sample includes some 78,000 clones, with roughly 89% observed a single time. Less than 20% of the sample goes to the ten largest clones. Material: blood. The origin of the receptors is a person aged 18-70 years in good health.

V is TRBV10-3 and J is TRBJ2-3, with 10 nucleotides matching TRBD1. The CDR3 consists of 15 residues. With V trimmed by 6 bases and J by 3 bases, 6 bases remained unmatched. Germline assignment: CDR1 ENHRY and CDR2 SYGVKD. The CDR3 sequence is CAIRTGGVETDTQYF. Here the CDR3 DNA reads TGTGCCATCAGGACAGGGGGCGTTGAGACAGATACGCAGTATTTT.

The chain employs TRBV9 and TRBJ2-7, with D perhaps TRBD1 or TRBD2 (5 bases each). Germline CDR1 SGDLS, CDR2 YYNGEE. The CDR3 runs 15 residues. V was clipped by 4 bases and J by 5 bases, with 19 bases between them. As DNA, the CDR3 is TGTGCCAGCAGCCCCCGCCGGGGCATTTTTGACGAGCAGTACTTC. This gives the protein CASSPRRGIFDEQYF. The variable domain in full, with the rest retrieved from reference TRBV9 and TRBJ2-7, is DSGVTQTPKHLITATGQRVTLRCSPRSGDLSVYWYQQSLDQGLQFLIQYYNGEERAKGNILERFSAQQFPDLHSELNLSSLELGDSALYFCASSPRRGIFDEQYFGPGTRLTVT.

V is TRBV19 and J is TRBJ2-1; a weak D match, TRBD1 (5 bases). Trimming removed 0 bases at V and 10 bases at J, with 10 bases between. This CDR3 region has 13 residues. Germline V gives CDR1 LNHDA, CDR2 SQIVND (reference sequence). The CDR3 reads CASSIDRVGEQFF. CDR3 coding DNA: TGTGCCAGTAGTATAGACAGGGTAGGCGAGCAGTTCTTC.

The chain employs TRBV4-2 and TRBJ1-1; TRBD1 matches at 7 bases. The V gene end was trimmed by 0 bases and the J gene end by 4 bases; junction bases not matched to a gene: 2. The germline gives CDR1 LGHNA, CDR2 YNFKEQ. The CDR3 loop spans 14 amino acids. CDR3 sequence: CASSQENRGTEAFF. The CDR3 region has the DNA TGTGCCAGCAGCCAAGAGAACAGGGGCACTGAAGCTTTCTTT.

The gene calls are TRBV7-2 and TRBJ2-3; no clear D. The CDR3 runs to 16 residues. V was trimmed by 2 bases and J by 1 base, leaving 13 bases between them. The V gene's germline CDR1 is SGHTA and CDR2 FQGNSA. The CDR3 nucleotides are TGTGCCAGCAGCTTAAATGTTCCGCCGCGCACAGATACGCAGTATTTT. It codes for CASSLNVPPRTDTQYF.

The chain couples TRBV19 to TRBJ2-1; the D gene is possibly TRBD1 (5 bases). This CDR3 has 11 amino acids. The germline gives CDR1 LNHDA, CDR2 SQIVND (reference sequence). The V and J ends lost 6 bases and 9 bases respectively, with 9 bases between them. The CDR3: CASRYRSEQFF. The DNA for the CDR3 is TGTGCCAGTAGATACAGGAGTGAGCAGTTCTTC.

This chain uses TRBV19 with TRBJ1-2; TRBD1 might be the D (5 bases). The CDR3 loop spans 14 amino acids. Germline CDR1 reads LNHDA; CDR2 reads SQIVND (reference sequence). The ends were cut back, 9 bases at V and 5 bases at J, with 19 bases in the middle. The CDR3 region has the DNA TGTGCCAGCACCCGGGACGTCGAAAGGTATGGCTACACCTTC. This codes for CASTRDVERYGYTF.

The chain combines TRBV6-6 with TRBJ2-2; no definite D call. The CDR3 totals 10 residues. Per germline, CDR1 MNHNY and CDR2 SVGAGI (reference sequence). V was cut by 8 bases and J by 4 bases, with 2 bases left in between. The CDR3 DNA follows: TGTGCCAGCGGCACCGGGGAGCTGTTTTTT. Translated: CASGTGELFF.

V is TRBV30 and J is TRBJ2-1; tentatively, D is TRBD1 (6 bases). This CDR3 is built from 14 residues. Germline CDR1 and CDR2: GTSNPN and SVGIG (reference sequence). Between the trimmed V and J ends, which lost 2 bases and 5 bases, there was a span of 13 bases. CDR3 protein: CAWSPWTEDNEQFF. CDR3 DNA: TGTGCCTGGAGTCCATGGACAGAAGACAATGAGCAGTTCTTC.

This chain links TRBV11-2 with TRBJ1-4, with 7 bases fitting TRBD1. Germline CDR1 is SGHAT and CDR2 is FQNNGV. Trimming took 3 bases from V and 8 from J; bases not matched to a gene: 9. The CDR3 is 15 residues long. CDR3 sequence reads: CASSLTGLGREKLFF. CDR3 coding DNA: TGTGCCAGCAGCTTGACAGGGCTAGGACGGGAAAAACTGTTTTTT.

The chain has TRBV19 and TRBJ2-3; D unclear. V lost 7 bases and J lost 4, with 12 bases in between. CDR3 length equals 13 residues. Germline CDR1 reads LNHDA; CDR2 reads SQIVND (reference sequence). CDR3 amino acids: CASKGPGPDTQYF. The CDR3 coding sequence is TGTGCCAGTAAAGGGCCGGGCCCAGATACGCAGTATTTT. Using reference TRBV19 and TRBJ2-3 for the parts outside the CDR3, the full variable domain is DGGITQSPKYLFRKEGQNVTLSCEQNLNHDAMYWYRQDPGQGLRLIYYSQIVNDFQKGDIAEGYSVSREKKESFPLTVTSAQKNPTAFYLCASKGPGPDTQYFGPGTRLTVL.

This clone was seen a single time. The rearrangement links TRBV4-3 to TRBJ1-2; 8 nucleotides match TRBD1. Trimming removed 4 bases from V and 2 bases from J; junction bases left unmatched: 6. Germline values: CDR1 LGHNA, CDR2 YSLEER. CDR3 length: 15 amino acids. The CDR3 coding sequence is TGCGCCAGCAGCCCACGACAGGGGACAAACTATGGCTACACCTTC. Encoded protein: CASSPRQGTNYGYTF.

DNA for the CDR3: TGTGCCAGCAGCCGGGGACAGCTATTGAACACTGAAGCTTTCTTT. It encodes CASSRGQLLNTEAFF. The chain employs TRBV5-4 and TRBJ1-1, with 7 bases lining up with TRBD1. From germline, CDR1 is SGHNT and CDR2 YYREEE (reference sequence). Trimming removed 4 bases from V and 0 bases from J; junction bases left unmatched: 6. The CDR3 runs to 15 residues.

The chain carries TRBV7-3 and TRBJ2-1, with 14 bases lining up with TRBD2. The CDR3 extends over 18 amino acids. The J segment lost 6 bases and the V segment lost 0 bases, leaving 7 bases of the junction unmatched. Germline V gene sequence: CDR1 SGHTA, CDR2 FQGTGA. The CDR3 is CASSLTGLAGAPSNEQFF. CDR3 bases: TGTGCCAGCAGCTTAACGGGACTAGCGGGAGCCCCAAGCAATGAGCAGTTCTTC.

The J gene is TRBJ2-7, the V gene TRBV5-5, with D hard to call. Germline V gene lookup returns CDR1 SGHKS and CDR2 YYEKEE (reference sequence). V shed 2 bases and J shed 3 bases, with 9 bases lying between them. This CDR3 is built from 13 residues. In DNA, the CDR3 is TGTGCCAGCAGCTTCACGAACGGCTACGAGCAGTACTTC. Protein sequence: CASSFTNGYEQYF.

Remarks on this clone: A read error may produce the germline difference seen at one junction end. For the CDR3, the DNA is TGTGCTAGCAGCTTACGACAGGGGGCCGGGAATGAGCAGTTCTTC. This encodes CASSLRQGAGNEQFF. The rearrangement joins TRBV7-7 to TRBJ2-1; TRBD1 aligns across 10 bases. This CDR3 has 15 amino acids. Germline V CDR1 and CDR2: SSHAT, FNYEAQ (reference sequence).

This chain connects TRBV4-3 to TRBJ1-2; D is unresolved. The CDR3 has 14 amino acids. Germline V gene data show CDR1 as LGHNA and CDR2 as YSLEER. Trimming shortened V by 0 bases and J by 8 bases, and 13 bases separated the two germline ends. CDR3 residues: CASSQDWKGFGYTF. As DNA, the CDR3 is TGCGCCAGCAGCCAAGATTGGAAGGGATTCGGCTACACCTTC.